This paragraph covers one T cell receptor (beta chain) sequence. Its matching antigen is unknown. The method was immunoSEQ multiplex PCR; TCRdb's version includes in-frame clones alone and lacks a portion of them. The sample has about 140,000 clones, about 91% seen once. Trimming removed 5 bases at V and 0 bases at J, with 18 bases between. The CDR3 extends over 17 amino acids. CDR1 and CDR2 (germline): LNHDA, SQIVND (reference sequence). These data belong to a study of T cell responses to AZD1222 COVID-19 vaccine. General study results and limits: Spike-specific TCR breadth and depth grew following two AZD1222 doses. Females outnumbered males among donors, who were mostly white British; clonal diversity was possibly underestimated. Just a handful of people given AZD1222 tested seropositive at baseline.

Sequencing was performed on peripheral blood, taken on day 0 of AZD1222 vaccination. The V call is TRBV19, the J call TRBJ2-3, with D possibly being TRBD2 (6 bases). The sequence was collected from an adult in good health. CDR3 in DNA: TGTGCCAGTAGTGGAAGGCGGGGTGGGGGAAGCACAGATACGCAGTATTTT. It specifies CASSGRRGGGSTDTQYF.